These T cell receptor beta chains were read from a single sample in a study of blood T cell repertoires in COVID-19. Libraries were prepared by immunoSEQ multiplex PCR; TCRdb keeps only in-frame clonotypes and omits some of them. The sample consists of 150,000 to 200,000 clones, roughly 77% of them appearing once. Sequenced input: peripheral blood. The receptors derive from a man in his 70s with active or convalescent COVID-19. Both conserved end residues are trimmed from each CDR3. Fields, in order: V gene, D gene, J gene, CDR3 protein. A D gene is named only where the DNA matches it firmly.

TRBV7-2	NA	TRBJ1-6	ASSLDRPYNSPLH
TRBV30	NA	TRBJ2-4	AWSTGVSYKNIQY
TRBV11-3	TRBD2	TRBJ2-1	ASSLKGLAGNEQF
TRBV19	TRBD2	TRBJ2-5	ASTPLAGGRETQY
TRBV5-1	TRBD1	TRBJ1-2	ASSLRDSTVDGYT
TRBV7-2	NA	TRBJ2-2	ASSFYYPNTGELF
TRBV4-2	TRBD2	TRBJ2-7	ASSQVAGNAYEQY
TRBV9	TRBD2	TRBJ2-1	ASSVSAAGGLVNEQF
TRBV11-2	TRBD2	TRBJ2-3	ASSSTAGGTDTQY
TRBV7-2	NA	TRBJ1-5	ASSLGMAGQNQPQH
TRBV5-1	TRBD1	TRBJ2-2	ASSLRDRASGELF
TRBV2	NA	TRBJ2-1	ASSFSSYNEQF
TRBV5-4	NA	TRBJ1-2	ASSLQVNYGYT
TRBV7-9	NA	TRBJ1-3	ASSLRGGTFSGNTIY
TRBV14	TRBD1	TRBJ1-4	ASSHRQGREKLF
TRBV5-8	TRBD1	TRBJ1-1	ASSVGQANTEAF
TRBV18	NA	TRBJ2-1	ASSPVLHNEQF
TRBV7-8	NA	TRBJ1-2	ASSADRNYGYT
TRBV12-3/TRBV12-4	NA	TRBJ1-3	ASSHRARNTIY
TRBV4-1	NA	TRBJ1-1	ASSQDRGWVGNTEAF
TRBV6-5	NA	TRBJ1-2	ASRDKGRPNYGYT
TRBV5-6	NA	TRBJ1-1	ASSLPGVNTEAF
TRBV20-1	NA	TRBJ1-2	SASSQGGGYT
TRBV6-1	TRBD1	TRBJ1-6	ASSEAWDSFNSPLH
TRBV19	TRBD2	TRBJ2-5	ASSISPLRERETQY
TRBV5-1	TRBD1	TRBJ1-6	ASSPGQYNSPLH
TRBV11-3	TRBD1	TRBJ2-7	ASSSGTGEDVEQY
TRBV10-2	NA	TRBJ1-4	ASSGGTNEKLF
TRBV9	TRBD1	TRBJ1-1	ASAQGADTEAF
TRBV24-1	TRBD1	TRBJ2-5	ATQGAEETQY
TRBV7-2	NA	TRBJ2-2	ASSLAPGLGGELF
TRBV27	NA	TRBJ1-4	ASSFSQGRGNEKLF
TRBV6-5	TRBD1	TRBJ2-4	ASSQDRGKNIQY
TRBV5-1	TRBD1	TRBJ1-2	ASSPGTGFGYNYGYT
TRBV11-2	TRBD2	TRBJ2-1	ASSSLGGLANNEQF
TRBV5-1	TRBD2	TRBJ2-3	ASSLASGGWDTQY
TRBV5-4	NA	TRBJ1-6	ASSLDYGSFNSPLH
TRBV6-6	NA	TRBJ1-2	ASIIRVSALDGYT
TRBV24-1	NA	TRBJ1-6	ANSGGDSPLH
TRBV7-2	NA	TRBJ1-1	ASSLGGLSEAF
TRBV5-1	TRBD1	TRBJ1-5	ASSSGQGDQPQH
TRBV19	NA	TRBJ1-5	ASRWTGGNQPQH
TRBV7-9	NA	TRBJ2-5	ASSRLLAGGYFGETQY
TRBV18	NA	TRBJ2-6	ASSPRGSGANVLT
TRBV11-2	TRBD2	TRBJ2-3	ASTPGLAGGQSDTQY
TRBV30	NA	TRBJ2-3	AWRLVGVGFTQY
TRBV18	TRBD1	TRBJ1-2	ASSPTGTDFYGYT
TRBV9	TRBD2	TRBJ2-3	ASSVDGAGGTDTQY
TRBV28	NA	TRBJ1-1	ASQPATDRGTEAF
TRBV6-6	NA	TRBJ1-1	ASSYGGTEAF
TRBV12-3/TRBV12-4	TRBD1	TRBJ2-1	ASRTGVGNEQF
TRBV5-6	NA	TRBJ1-2	ASSLRTARNYGYT
TRBV30	TRBD1	TRBJ1-2	AWGRDRGAYGYT
TRBV14	TRBD1	TRBJ1-2	ASSQGQGYYGYT
TRBV30	TRBD1	TRBJ1-1	AWRGQGTTEAF
TRBV12-5	TRBD1	TRBJ1-2	ASGLLSTGGDYT
TRBV27	TRBD1	TRBJ2-1	ASGNRGQYNEQF